Following are 13 T cell receptor beta chains from one sample sequenced in a study of blood T cells in healthy people across ages. The second PCR ran about 6 to 11 cycles with a sample-barcoded 5' primer and J-beta primers. TCRdb redid the calling of the 5' RACE reads with MiXCR, one entry per CDR3 protein. This sample has 1.2 million to 1.5 million distinct CDR3 sequences, with roughly 59% found just once. The sequenced sample consisted of blood. The receptors derive from a man aged 18-30 years in good health.

The chain joins TRBV6-6 to TRBJ2-5; no clear D gene. Per the germline V gene, CDR1 is MNHNY and CDR2 is SVGAGI (reference sequence). The CDR3 extends over 11 amino acids. V was cut by 6 bases and J by 7 bases, with 9 bases left in between. For the CDR3, the DNA is TGTGCCAGCAGACAGAAGGGGACCCAGTACTTC. Its translation: CASRQKGTQYF.

This clonotype was counted between two and nine times. The V call is TRBV6-1, the J call TRBJ1-2, with a tentative D call TRBD1 (5 bases). There are 14 residues in the CDR3. Germline V gives CDR1 MNHNS, CDR2 SASEGT. V lost 0 bases and J lost 2, with 7 bases in between. CDR3 nucleotide sequence: TGTGCCAGCAGTGAAGCGACAGCGAACTATGGCTACACCTTC. It is translated as CASSEATANYGYTF.

This chain links TRBV6-5 with TRBJ1-3, with D possibly TRBD1 on 5 matching bases. The CDR3 is 15 residues long. Trimming removed 7 bases from V and 0 bases from J, with 13 bases in between. Germline V gene sequence: CDR1 MNHEY, CDR2 SVGAGI. CDR3 bases: TGTGCCAGCACAGACAGTTTAAGCTCTGGAAACACCATATATTTT. Its protein product is CASTDSLSSGNTIYF.

The chain joins TRBV4-1 to TRBJ2-1, with D perhaps TRBD2 (6 bases). The CDR3 extends over 17 amino acids. V lost 0 bases and J 5 bases, leaving 17 bases between the germline ends. Germline CDR1 and CDR2: MGHRA and YSYEKL. CDR3 nucleotides: TGCGCCAGCAGCCAAGAGGATCCGGGACTGGGACACAATGAGCAGTTCTTC. This encodes CASSQEDPGLGHNEQFF.

CDR3 coding DNA: TGTGCCAGCAGCCAAGAGGTCCCATCCGGATATAGCAATCAGCCCCAGCATTTT. Translation gives CASSQEVPSGYSNQPQHF. The chain couples TRBV4-2 to TRBJ1-5; D is unresolved. The CDR3 contains 18 residues. The V end lost 0 bases, the J end lost 0 bases, and 15 bases lay between the germline ends. The germline V gene has CDR1 LGHNA and CDR2 YNFKEQ.

Points on this clonotype: Mismatch with germline at one junction end may stem from a read error. This chain joins TRBV29-1 and TRBJ2-6, with TRBD1 matching 8 bases. Per the germline V gene, CDR1 is SQVTM and CDR2 is ANQGSEA. CDR3 length: 17 residues. Written as DNA, the CDR3 is TGCAGCGATGAAGGCCGGGACAGGTCCTCTGGGGCCAACGTCCTGACTTTC. Translated: CSDEGRDRSSGANVLTF.

The chain is built from TRBV24-1 and TRBJ2-5; a weak D match, TRBD2 (6 bases). The CDR3 has 14 amino acids. Germline V gene data show CDR1 as KGHDR and CDR2 as SFDVKD. Trimming pared 7 bases from V and 5 bases from J, leaving 16 bases between. The CDR3 nucleotides are TGTGCCACCAGATATCCTTTAGGAGGGGAGACCCAGTACTTC. Amino acid sequence: CATRYPLGGETQYF.

The rearrangement joins TRBV6-5 to TRBJ2-1; TRBD1 is a possible D gene (6 bases). Between the trimmed V and J ends, which lost 0 bases and 7 bases, there was a span of 22 bases. CDR1 and CDR2 (germline): MNHEY, SVGAGI. There are 18 residues in the CDR3. The CDR3 bases are TGTGCCAGCAGTTACTCGTCAGGGGAGCTGGGATCGAGGAATGAGCAGTTCTTC. Protein: CASSYSSGELGSRNEQFF.

V gene TRBV6-5 combines with J gene TRBJ1-4; 7 bases match TRBD1. The CDR3 is 14 amino acids. After removal of 0 bases from V and 7 bases from J, the junction contained 2 bases not matched to a gene. In germline, CDR1 is MNHEY, CDR2 SVGAGI. DNA for the CDR3: TGTGCCAGCAGTTACTCCAGGGGGGGTGAAAAACTGTTTTTT. Protein sequence: CASSYSRGGEKLFF.

This clonotype was seen only once. The chain couples TRBV20-1 to TRBJ2-1; TRBD1 matches 8 bases. Germline CDR1 DFQATT, CDR2 SNEGSKA (reference sequence). The CDR3 extends over 16 amino acids. V lost 0 bases to trimming and J lost 10 bases; unmatched junction nucleotides: 14. DNA for the CDR3: TGCAGTGCTAGAGATCTTGGGGACAGGAACCCCATGGAGCAGTTCTTC. Amino acids: CSARDLGDRNPMEQFF.

The chain links TRBV7-9 to TRBJ2-1; maybe TRBD2 (6 bases). Trimming left V 4 bases short and J 6 bases short, with 10 bases between. The CDR3 length is 13 residues. Germline CDR1 reads SEHNR; CDR2 reads FQNEAQ (reference sequence). The chain's CDR3 is CASSSGLLNEQFF. Here the CDR3 DNA reads TGTGCCAGCAGCTCGGGACTCCTCAATGAGCAGTTCTTC.

This clonotype came up a few times. The rearrangement uses TRBV6-5 and TRBJ2-7; no clear D. The germline V gene has CDR1 MNHEY and CDR2 SVGAGI. Trimming removed 6 bases from V and 0 bases from J, with 12 bases in between. The CDR3 covers 14 residues. The CDR3 loop is CASSSPGRSYEQYF. The DNA of the CDR3 is TGTGCCAGCAGCTCCCCGGGTCGCTCCTACGAGCAGTACTTC.

V is TRBV6-2 or TRBV6-3 and J is TRBJ2-5, with D perhaps matching TRBD1 or TRBD2 (6 bases each). The CDR3 is 15 amino acids. CDR1 MNHEY and CDR2 SVGEGT come from the germline V gene. V lost 6 bases and J lost 5, with 19 bases in between. The CDR3: CASSDGIQGGETQYF. The CDR3 DNA reads as TGTGCCAGCAGCGACGGGATACAGGGAGGCGAGACCCAGTACTTC.